One sample yielded the 18 T cell receptor beta chains listed below, sequenced in a study of blood T cell repertoires in COVID-19. Here immunoSEQ multiplex PCR was the method, and the copy in TCRdb shows in-frame clones only, minus some. The table records about 280,000 clones, roughly 80% of them present only once. The specimen sequenced was PBMCs or T cells enriched from blood (not recorded which). The receptors come from a man aged 40-55 years who had been exposed to COVID-19.

This chain joins TRBV3-1 (or the pseudogene TRBV3-2) and TRBJ1-1; unclear D gene. Looked up from germline, CDR1 is LGHDT and CDR2 is YNNKEL (reference sequence). The CDR3 loop spans 14 amino acids. V lost 0 bases and J lost 1, with 6 bases in between. This CDR3 reads CASSQESRNTEAFF. In DNA form, the CDR3 reads TGTGCCAGCAGCCAAGAGAGTAGGAACACTGAAGCTTTCTTT.

The chain joins TRBV6-5 to TRBJ2-3; 7 bases map to TRBD2. Losses at the gene ends were 7 bases for V and 5 bases for J; bases not matched to a gene: 12. The CDR3 is 15 amino acids. Germline V gene lookup returns CDR1 MNHEY and CDR2 SVGAGI. CDR3 sequence (DNA): TGTGCCAGCAAGCTGACTAGCTGGGGTGGAGATACGCAGTATTTT. It encodes CASKLTSWGGDTQYF.

The chain recombines TRBV5-1 with TRBJ2-1; 8 bases map to TRBD2. CDR3 length equals 14 residues. In germline, CDR1 is SGHRS, CDR2 YFSETQ. V lost 0 bases to trimming and J lost 8 bases; unmatched junction nucleotides: 4. CDR3: CASSLGAGVYEQFF. The CDR3 bases are TGCGCCAGCAGCTTGGGAGCGGGAGTGTATGAGCAGTTCTTC.

This clone was counted once. This chain joins TRBV3-1 (or the pseudogene TRBV3-2) and TRBJ2-1, with TRBD1 matching over 7 bases. The germline V gene has CDR1 LGHDT and CDR2 YNNKEL (reference sequence). The length of the CDR3 is 11 residues. The ends lost 5 bases at V and 12 bases at J; junction bases unmatched: 4. The CDR3 loop reads CASSEQGTQFF. CDR3 DNA: TGTGCCAGCAGCGAACAGGGGACGCAGTTCTTC.

The CDR3: CASSPSGSMVDTQYF. The CDR3 region has the DNA TGTGCCAGCAGCCCTAGCGGGAGTATGGTAGATACGCAGTATTTT. This sequence joins TRBV7-3 and TRBJ2-3; 10 nucleotides line up with TRBD2. V shed 5 bases and J 5 bases; nucleotides not matched to a gene: 7. The CDR3 consists of 15 residues. Germline CDR1 SGHTA, CDR2 FQGTGA. Supplemented by reference TRBV7-3 and TRBJ2-3, the full variable domain reads GAGVSQTPSNKVTEKGKYVELRCDPISGHTALYWYRQSLGQGPEFLIYFQGTGAADDSGLPNDRFFAVRPEGSVSTLKIQRTERGDSAVYLCASSPSGSMVDTQYFGPGTRLTVL.

About this clone: One end of the junction does not line up with germline, which may come from a read error. This rearrangement joins TRBV10-2 to TRBJ1-1, with D maybe TRBD1 (5 bases). The CDR3 loop spans 15 amino acids. CDR1 and CDR2 from the germline V gene are WSHSY and SAAADI. The CDR3 sequence is CATSEWGSLNTEAFF. Here the CDR3 DNA reads TGCGCCACCAGTGAATGGGGCAGTCTGAACACTGAAGCTTTCTTT.

V usage is TRBV30 and J usage is TRBJ2-7; D gene uncertain. CDR1 GTSNPN and CDR2 SVGIG come from the germline V gene (reference sequence). V lost 3 bases and J lost 7, with 10 bases in between. This CDR3 is built from 11 residues. The CDR3 loop reads CAWSSVLEQYF. In DNA, the CDR3 is TGTGCCTGGAGCTCCGTCTTAGAGCAGTACTTC. The full variable domain, with the rest looked up from reference TRBV30 and TRBJ2-7, is SQTIHQWPATLVQPVGSPLSLECTVEGTSNPNLYWYRQAAGRGLQLLFYSVGIGQISSEVPQNLSASRPQDRQFILSSKKLLLSDSGFYLCAWSSVLEQYFGPGTRLTVT.

This chain joins TRBV7-9 and TRBJ2-2; 9 bases map to TRBD1. From germline, CDR1 is SEHNR and CDR2 FQNEAQ (reference sequence). Germline trimming cut 1 base from V and 5 bases from J; bases unmatched to any gene: 5. This CDR3 is 16 amino acids long. This CDR3 reads CASSLGTGARTGELFF. DNA for the CDR3: TGTGCCAGCAGCTTAGGGACAGGGGCGAGAACCGGGGAGCTGTTTTTT. The whole variable domain, filled in from reference TRBV7-9 and TRBJ2-2, reads DTGVSQNPRHKITKRGQNVTFRCDPISEHNRLYWYRQTLGQGPEFLTYFQNEAQLEKSRLLSDRFSAERPKGSFSTLEIQRTEQGDSAMYLCASSLGTGARTGELFFGEGSRLTVL.

The chain joins TRBV28 to TRBJ2-5, with 10 bases matching TRBD1. CDR1 MDHEN and CDR2 SYDVKM come from the germline V gene. The CDR3 runs 17 residues. J lost 4 bases, V lost 6 bases, and 14 bases had no gene match. The CDR3 bases are TGTGCCAGCAGCCGATCGACAGGGGGCGCCCTGGGAGAGACCCAGTACTTC. Protein: CASSRSTGGALGETQYF.

The chain joins TRBV11-3 to TRBJ1-4; 7 positions agree with TRBD1. Trimming took 5 bases from V and 3 from J; bases not matched to a gene: 6. The CDR3 covers 15 residues. The germline V gene has CDR1 SGHNT and CDR2 YENEEA. For the CDR3, the DNA is TGTGCCAGCAGCCAAGGGGGACAGTCTAATGAAAAACTGTTTTTT. Its protein is CASSQGGQSNEKLFF.

In DNA form, the CDR3 reads TGTGCCAGCAGCCACGGGGGGCGCAAAGGCTACACCTTC. Translated, it gives CASSHGGRKGYTF. The rearrangement uses TRBV14 and TRBJ1-2; possibly TRBD1 for D (6 bases). Germline CDR1 and CDR2: SGHDN and FVKESK. The CDR3 is made up of 13 amino acids. Trimming stripped 3 bases from V and 8 bases from J, with 13 bases between.

In regard to this clone: At one end, the junction sequence differs from germline, possibly due to a read error. This chain joins TRBV28 and TRBJ1-5, with no clear D. CDR1 and CDR2 from the germline V gene are MDHEN and SYDVKM. CDR3 length: 15 amino acids. The CDR3 DNA follows: TGTGCCAGCACCCGAGGGAAGATTAGCTATCAGCCCCAGCATTTT. It encodes CASTRGKISYQPQHF.

The chain has TRBV5-1 and TRBJ2-5, with TRBD1 identical over 10 bases. CDR1 and CDR2 (germline): SGHRS, YFSETQ. With 3 bases clipped from V and 5 bases from J, the junction kept 7 bases outside the gene matches. There are 15 residues in the CDR3. The CDR3, as DNA: TGCGCCAGCAGCTCCCAAGCGGGACAGGGGGAGACCCAGTACTTC. Translation gives CASSSQAGQGETQYF.

This clone was detected a few times. The chain combines TRBV24-1 with TRBJ2-1; 7 positions match TRBD2. Germline assignment: CDR1 KGHDR and CDR2 SFDVKD. The length of the CDR3 is 16 residues. Germline trimming cut 6 bases from V and 6 bases from J; bases unmatched to any gene: 13. CDR3 sequence reads: CATSPRSGLPTNEQFF. In nucleotides, the CDR3 is TGTGCCACCAGTCCCAGATCGGGACTACCGACCAATGAGCAGTTCTTC.

J is TRBJ1-2 and V is TRBV3-1 (or the pseudogene TRBV3-2); D remains ambiguous. Looked up from germline, CDR1 is LGHDT and CDR2 is YNNKEL (reference sequence). The CDR3 is made up of 15 amino acids. Trimming shortened V by 1 base and J by 0 bases, and 9 bases separated the two germline ends. The CDR3 region has the DNA TGTGCCAGCAGCCAAGTACCTCGAGCTAACTATGGCTACACCTTC. Protein sequence: CASSQVPRANYGYTF.

The chain carries TRBV4-1 and TRBJ1-2; unclear D gene. Germline V gene lookup returns CDR1 MGHRA and CDR2 YSYEKL. V lost 1 base and J 6 bases, leaving 15 bases between the germline ends. The CDR3 contains 15 residues. In DNA form, the CDR3 reads TGCGCCAGCAGCCAAGGTCACAGTTCTGCGAATGGCTACACCTTC. Its translation: CASSQGHSSANGYTF.

J is TRBJ2-1 and V is TRBV6-4; D unclear. Germline CDR1 reads MRHNA; CDR2 reads SNTAGT. Trimming removed 6 bases from V and 0 bases from J, with 9 bases in between. The length of the CDR3 is 14 residues. The CDR3 DNA reads TGTGCCAGCAGAGTTACTGACTCCTACAATGAGCAGTTCTTC. Translated: CASRVTDSYNEQFF.

The rearrangement uses TRBV2 and TRBJ1-4; TRBD1 matches 7 bases. The trim removed 3 bases at V and 2 bases at J, leaving 3 bases unmatched. The CDR3 spans 15 residues. Germline-derived CDR1 and CDR2 are SNHLY and FYNNEI. In DNA form, the CDR3 reads TGTGCCAGCAGTGACCTGGGACAGACTAATGAAAAACTGTTTTTT. Translation gives CASSDLGQTNEKLFF.